Below, 19 T cell receptor beta chains from the same sample are listed, as sequenced in a study of T cell responses to AZD1222 COVID-19 vaccine. Repertoires were generated with immunoSEQ multiplex PCR, while TCRdb's copy carries only in-frame clones and drops some. This sample has 150,000 or so clones, with over 75% found just once. This specimen consisted of peripheral blood, obtained on day 0 of AZD1222 vaccination. The receptors stem from an adult in good health.

This clone was found once. The rearrangement uses TRBV6-5 and TRBJ2-7, with 7 bases identical to TRBD2. The length of the CDR3 is 11 residues. V lost 8 bases to trimming and J lost 5 bases; unmatched junction nucleotides: 3. Per the germline V gene, CDR1 is MNHEY and CDR2 is SVGAGI. The CDR3 spells CASSRGDEQYF. DNA of the CDR3: TGTGCCAGCTCCCGGGGGGACGAGCAGTACTTC.

The V gene is TRBV25-1, the J gene TRBJ1-4; D remains ambiguous. Germline V gene lookup returns CDR1 MGHDK and CDR2 SYGVNS. V lost 3 bases, J lost 5 bases, and 10 bases lay in between. The CDR3 spans 14 residues. The CDR3 protein is CASSEVGGNEKLFF. CDR3 in DNA: TGTGCCAGCAGTGAGGTGGGAGGAAATGAAAAACTGTTTTTT. Based on the CDR3 plus reference TRBV25-1 and TRBJ1-4, the full variable domain is EADIYQTPRYLVIGTGKKITLECSQTMGHDKMYWYQQDPGMELHLIHYSYGVNSTEKGDLSSESTVSRIRTEHFPLTLESARPSHTSQYLCASSEVGGNEKLFFGSGTQLSVL.

This chain connects TRBV28 to TRBJ2-7; TRBD1 is a possible D gene (6 bases). The CDR3 is 13 residues long. Trimming left V 2 bases short and J 4 bases short, with 9 bases between. The germline CDR1 and CDR2 sequences are MDHEN and SYDVKM. In DNA, the CDR3 is TGTGCCAGCAGTTTACTCCAGGGGTACGAGCAGTACTTC. Amino acid sequence: CASSLLQGYEQYF.

The V and J genes are TRBV5-1 and TRBJ2-7; 10 positions match TRBD2. Germline trimming cut 4 bases from V and 3 bases from J; bases unmatched to any gene: 7. Germline V gene data show CDR1 as SGHRS and CDR2 as YFSETQ. CDR3 length: 15 residues. The CDR3 DNA reads TGCGCCAGCAGCCCCGCCCCTAGCGGGAGCTACGAGCAGTACTTC. Translating gives CASSPAPSGSYEQYF. The variable domain in full, with the rest retrieved from reference TRBV5-1 and TRBJ2-7, is KAGVTQTPRYLIKTRGQQVTLSCSPISGHRSVSWYQQTPGQGLQFLFEYFSETQRNKGNFPGRFSGRQFSNSRSEMNVSTLELGDSALYLCASSPAPSGSYEQYFGPGTRLTVT.

This clone was counted ten times or more. The rearrangement joins TRBV6-5 to TRBJ1-4; 7 bases are a match to TRBD1. V was clipped by 6 bases and J by 7 bases; unmatched bases: 11. CDR1 is MNHEY and CDR2 is SVGAGI in the germline V gene. The CDR3 sequence is 15 residues long. The chain's CDR3 is CASRTGKGEIEKLFF. In DNA form, the CDR3 reads TGTGCCAGCAGGACAGGGAAGGGCGAGATTGAAAAACTGTTTTTT.

The V gene is TRBV19, the J gene TRBJ1-5; no clear D gene. Trimming stripped 0 bases from V and 3 bases from J, with 15 bases between. The CDR3 spans 17 residues. Germline values: CDR1 LNHDA, CDR2 SQIVND (reference sequence). The CDR3 bases are TGTGCCAGTAGTATAGATGGCTCCCCCAGCCTCAATCAGCCCCAGCATTTT. Protein sequence: CASSIDGSPSLNQPQHF.

The chain couples TRBV6-5 to TRBJ2-7; 9 bases agree with TRBD1. CDR1 and CDR2 from the germline V gene are MNHEY and SVGAGI. The CDR3 has 15 amino acids. Trimming cost V 5 bases and J 3 bases; bases outside gene matches: 8. The chain's CDR3 is CASSLRDREYYEQYF. The DNA for the CDR3 is TGTGCCAGCAGTCTCCGGGACAGGGAATACTACGAGCAGTACTTC.

This chain links TRBV3-1 (or the pseudogene TRBV3-2) with TRBJ1-1; a possible D gene is TRBD1 (6 bases). CDR1 LGHDT and CDR2 YNNKEL come from the germline V gene (reference sequence). Trimming pared 0 bases from V and 11 bases from J, leaving 19 bases between. The length of the CDR3 is 15 residues. CDR3 in DNA: TGTGCCAGCAGCCAAGAAGGGGGAAAGGCAGGGCGCGCTTTCTTT. Protein sequence: CASSQEGGKAGRAFF.

The gene calls are TRBV18 and TRBJ1-5; TRBD1 is a possible D gene (6 bases). Germline V lookup: CDR1 KGHSH, CDR2 LQKENI. CDR3 length: 16 amino acids. V was cut by 2 bases and J by 4 bases, with 15 bases left in between. The CDR3 nucleotides read TGTGCCAGCTCACCAAAACCGGGACACTCGAATCAGCCCCAGCATTTT. It codes for CASSPKPGHSNQPQHF.

The CDR3, as DNA: TGTGCCAGCAGCTTAGAAGCCCCCGACACCGGGGAGCTGTTTTTT. It codes for CASSLEAPDTGELFF. The chain joins TRBV11-3 to TRBJ2-2; D unclear. This CDR3 comprises 15 residues. V lost 0 bases to trimming and J lost 3 bases, with 8 bases between them. Germline CDR1 SGHNT, CDR2 YENEEA.

The chain has TRBV30 and TRBJ1-5; TRBD1 matches at 7 bases. The length of the CDR3 is 13 residues. Germline trimming cut 1 base from V and 10 bases from J; bases unmatched to any gene: 7. From germline, CDR1 is GTSNPN and CDR2 SVGIG (reference sequence). In DNA form, the CDR3 reads TGTGCCTGGAGTGCGGGACAGACGGTACCCCAGCATTTT. Amino acid sequence: CAWSAGQTVPQHF.

The chain has TRBV19 and TRBJ2-1; 15 bases agree with TRBD2. The CDR3 has 14 amino acids. Germline CDR1 LNHDA, CDR2 SQIVND (reference sequence). The V gene end was trimmed by 3 bases and the J gene end by 10 bases; junction bases not matched to a gene: 1. The CDR3 loop is CASSMGTSGREQFF. CDR3 DNA sequence: TGTGCCAGTAGTATGGGGACTAGCGGGAGGGAGCAGTTCTTC.

The CDR3 coding sequence is TGTGCCAGCACCGGTGGGGGGTACGAGCAGTACTTC. Encoded protein: CASTGGGYEQYF. The chain combines TRBV6-5 with TRBJ2-7; maybe TRBD2 (6 bases). This CDR3 contains 12 residues. Germline V gene lookup returns CDR1 MNHEY and CDR2 SVGAGI. Trimming removed 7 bases at V and 4 bases at J, with 11 bases between.

The V gene is TRBV7-9, the J gene TRBJ2-1; D not certain. With 1 base removed from V and 9 bases from J, the gap between germline ends came to 16 bases. The CDR3 spans 15 residues. Per the germline V gene, CDR1 is SEHNR and CDR2 is FQNEAQ (reference sequence). The CDR3 nucleotides are TGTGCCAGCAGCTTAGTGATAGAAGGATCGGGTGAGCAGTTCTTC. Translating it yields CASSLVIEGSGEQFF. Full variable domain (missing parts from reference TRBV7-9 and TRBJ2-1): DTGVSQNPRHKITKRGQNVTFRCDPISEHNRLYWYRQTLGQGPEFLTYFQNEAQLEKSRLLSDRFSAERPKGSFSTLEIQRTEQGDSAMYLCASSLVIEGSGEQFFGPGTRLTVL.

The J gene is TRBJ1-4, the V gene TRBV5-4; 7 bases are a match to TRBD1. The J segment lost 10 bases and the V segment lost 0 bases, leaving 6 bases of the junction unmatched. Germline-derived CDR1 and CDR2 are SGHNT and YYREEE (reference sequence). The CDR3 is 14 residues long. CDR3 nucleotides: TGTGCCAGCAGCTTGGGATCGGGACAGCCAAAACTGTTTTTT. This encodes CASSLGSGQPKLFF.

This clone has just one count. The chain has TRBV5-1 and TRBJ1-6; D is perhaps TRBD1 (6 bases). The V end lost 6 bases, the J end lost 13 bases, and 20 bases lay between the germline ends. CDR1 is SGHRS and CDR2 is YFSETQ in the germline V gene. The CDR3 spans 14 residues. The CDR3 bases are TGCGCCAGCACCCGGGGAGAACAGGGAGCTCCCCTCCACTTT. Protein sequence: CASTRGEQGAPLHF.

This clone was seen once. The V call is TRBV29-1, the J call TRBJ2-5; 9 bases agree with TRBD2. The CDR3 is 13 residues long. Trimming at V came to 4 bases and at J to 7 bases, leaving 7 bases not matched to a gene. The germline CDR1 and CDR2 sequences are SQVTM and ANQGSEA. The CDR3 spells CSVVLAGVGTQYF. The CDR3 DNA reads as TGCAGCGTTGTATTAGCGGGAGTGGGGACCCAGTACTTC. Looking up the rest from reference TRBV29-1 and TRBJ2-5 gives the full variable domain: SAVISQKPSRDICQRGTSLTIQCQVDSQVTMMFWYRQQPGQSLTLIATANQGSEATYESGFVIDKFPISRPNLTFSTLTVSNMSPEDSSIYLCSVVLAGVGTQYFGPGTRLLVL.

CDR3 residues: CASSQEDHYNEQFF. In nucleotides, the CDR3 is TGTGCCAGCAGCCAAGAAGACCACTACAATGAGCAGTTCTTC. The genes are TRBV14 and TRBJ2-1; D gene uncertain. V lost 0 bases and J 3 bases, leaving 6 bases between the germline ends. CDR1 SGHDN and CDR2 FVKESK come from the germline V gene. CDR3 length: 14 residues. Complete variable domain (other parts from reference TRBV14 and TRBJ2-1): EAGVTQFPSHSVIEKGQTVTLRCDPISGHDNLYWYRRVMGKEIKFLLHFVKESKQDESGMPNNRFLAERTGGTYSTLKVQPAELEDSGVYFCASSQEDHYNEQFFGPGTRLTVL.

This clone was seen only once. The genes are TRBV19 and TRBJ1-4; D is unclear. Germline V gene data show CDR1 as LNHDA and CDR2 as SQIVND (reference sequence). Deletions cut 1 base from V and 8 bases from J, with 2 bases between. The length of the CDR3 is 11 residues. The CDR3 reads CASSIAEKLFF. The CDR3 DNA sequence: TGTGCCAGTAGTATAGCCGAAAAACTGTTTTTT.